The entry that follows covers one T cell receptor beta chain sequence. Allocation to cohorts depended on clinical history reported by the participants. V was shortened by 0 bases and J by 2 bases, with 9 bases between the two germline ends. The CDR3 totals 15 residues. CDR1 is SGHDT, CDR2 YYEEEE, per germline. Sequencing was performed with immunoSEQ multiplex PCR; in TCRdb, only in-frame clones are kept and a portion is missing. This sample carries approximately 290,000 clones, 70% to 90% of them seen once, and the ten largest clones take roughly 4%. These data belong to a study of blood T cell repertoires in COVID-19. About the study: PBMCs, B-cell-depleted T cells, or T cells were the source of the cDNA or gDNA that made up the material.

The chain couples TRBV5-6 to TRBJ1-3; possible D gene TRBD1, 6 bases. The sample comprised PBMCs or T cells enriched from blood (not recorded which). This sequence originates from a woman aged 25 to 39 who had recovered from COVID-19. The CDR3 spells CASSLERGTGNTIYF. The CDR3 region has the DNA TGTGCCAGCAGCTTGGAAAGGGGGACTGGAAACACCATATATTTT.